One sample yielded the 27 T cell receptor beta chains listed below, sequenced in a study of blood T cell repertoires in COVID-19. TCRdb's copy holds only in-frame clones and misses some; the assay was immunoSEQ multiplex PCR. Altogether about 76,000 clones are present, approximately 78% being singletons, with the ten largest covering roughly a quarter. Material: peripheral blood. The receptors here all came from a human donor in a cohort sampled during active COVID-19.

The V and J genes are TRBV7-9 and TRBJ2-3, with D perhaps matching TRBD1 (6 bases). V shed 1 base and J shed 3 bases, with 8 bases lying between them. Germline loops: CDR1 SEHNR, CDR2 FQNEAQ (reference sequence). The CDR3 extends over 14 amino acids. The CDR3 coding sequence is TGTGCCAGCAGCTTAGGGGGGCAAACAGATACGCAGTATTTT. It translates to CASSLGGQTDTQYF. Full variable domain (remainder filled in from reference TRBV7-9 and TRBJ2-3): DTGVSQNPRHKITKRGQNVTFRCDPISEHNRLYWYRQTLGQGPEFLTYFQNEAQLEKSRLLSDRFSAERPKGSFSTLEIQRTEQGDSAMYLCASSLGGQTDTQYFGPGTRLTVL.

The V gene is TRBV5-1, the J gene TRBJ2-7; 11 bases are shared with TRBD1. V lost 5 bases, J lost 0 bases, and 7 bases stayed unmatched. This CDR3 has 16 residues. Germline V gene sequence: CDR1 SGHRS, CDR2 YFSETQ. Written as DNA, the CDR3 is TGCGCCAGCAGGCGCCCGGGGACAGGGGGCTCCTACGAGCAGTACTTC. Its translation is CASRRPGTGGSYEQYF.

The V call is TRBV18, the J call TRBJ1-2; 9 bases line up with TRBD1. This CDR3 has 15 amino acids. CDR1 and CDR2 (germline): KGHSH, LQKENI. V shed 3 bases, J shed 8 bases, and the junction held 10 bases outside the gene matches. This CDR3 reads CASSPGQGVSGGYTF. CDR3 DNA sequence: TGTGCCAGCTCACCGGGACAGGGCGTATCGGGAGGCTACACCTTC.

The chain uses TRBV5-1 and TRBJ2-3; D might be TRBD2 (5 bases). Germline V gene data show CDR1 as SGHRS and CDR2 as YFSETQ. V was clipped by 4 bases and J by 5 bases, with 14 bases between them. This CDR3 is built from 14 residues. CDR3 coding DNA: TGCGCCAGCAGCCCGAGGGTTAGTCTAGATACGCAGTATTTT. This translates into CASSPRVSLDTQYF.

V is TRBV6-6 and J is TRBJ1-2; 7 bases match TRBD1. This CDR3 spans 14 amino acids. V shed 1 base and J 4 bases; nucleotides not matched to a gene: 3. Germline V gene sequence: CDR1 MNHNY, CDR2 SVGAGI (reference sequence). In DNA form, the CDR3 reads TGTGCCAGCAGTTACTACAGGGGAATCTATGGCTACACCTTC. Its translation is CASSYYRGIYGYTF.

This clone occurred once. V is TRBV5-1 and J is TRBJ1-4; no clear D. V was cut by 0 bases and J by 8 bases, with 17 bases left in between. The CDR3 totals 16 residues. Germline CDR1 and CDR2: SGHRS and YFSETQ. CDR3 loop: CASSLDEGGVVEKLFF. DNA of the CDR3: TGCGCCAGCAGCTTGGATGAGGGCGGAGTAGTCGAAAAACTGTTTTTT.

This clone was found once. This chain uses TRBV5-1 with TRBJ2-5; D remains ambiguous. V was trimmed by 3 bases and J by 1 base, leaving 7 bases between them. Germline V gene data show CDR1 as SGHRS and CDR2 as YFSETQ. The CDR3 runs 13 residues. CDR3 amino acids: CASSSSPQETQYF. The DNA of the CDR3 is TGCGCCAGCAGCTCCTCCCCCCAAGAGACCCAGTACTTC.

The CDR3 sequence is CASSEAWGQLNEKLFF. In nucleotides, the CDR3 is TGTGCCAGCAGCGAGGCCTGGGGACAGCTTAATGAAAAACTGTTTTTT. The chain combines TRBV5-6 with TRBJ1-4, with 7 nucleotides matching TRBD1. CDR3 length: 16 amino acids. The trim removed 4 bases at V and 4 bases at J, leaving 10 bases unmatched. Germline values: CDR1 SGHDT, CDR2 YYEEEE.

The CDR3 DNA reads as TGTGCCAGCAGCCAATCCCTAGCGGGGGGAGGCGAGCAGTACTTC. It specifies CASSQSLAGGGEQYF. The genes are TRBV4-2 and TRBJ2-7; TRBD2 matches at 11 bases. CDR3 length equals 15 residues. V was clipped by 2 bases and J by 6 bases; unmatched bases: 6. CDR1 is LGHNA and CDR2 is YNFKEQ in the germline V gene.

The chain is built from TRBV23-1 and TRBJ1-4; D remains ambiguous. TRBV23-1 is known as an ORF, though its function is uncertain. V was pared by 4 bases and J by 7 bases, with 13 bases between. The CDR3 length is 14 residues. The CDR3 here is CASSPKGVVEKLFF. The CDR3, as DNA: TGCGCCAGCAGTCCAAAGGGAGTGGTTGAAAAACTGTTTTTT.

This clone was seen only once. The CDR3 nucleotides read TGTGCCTCCCTGAGCTCCTACTTTCCCTCTACTAGCGGGGGTACAGATACGCAGTATTTT. Amino acids: CASLSSYFPSTSGGTDTQYF. V is TRBV30 and J is TRBJ2-3; 11 bases align to TRBD2. J was trimmed by 3 bases and V by 7 bases; bases with no gene match: 24. CDR1 is GTSNPN, CDR2 SVGIG, per germline (reference sequence). The CDR3 sequence is 20 residues long.

The gene calls are TRBV7-2 and TRBJ1-1; D is ambiguous. V lost 3 bases and J 7 bases, leaving 12 bases between the germline ends. The CDR3 consists of 13 residues. Germline V gene lookup returns CDR1 SGHTA and CDR2 FQGNSA. The CDR3 loop reads CASSFRRAIEAFF. CDR3 DNA: TGTGCCAGCAGCTTTAGGAGGGCTATTGAAGCTTTCTTT.

The genes are TRBV7-9 and TRBJ1-5; D uncertain. Germline V CDR1 and CDR2: SEHNR, FQNEAQ (reference sequence). The V end lost 1 base, the J end lost 2 bases, and 15 bases lay between the germline ends. This CDR3 contains 17 residues. DNA of the CDR3: TGTGCCAGCAGCTTAGAGCTTGGTTTCGGTGGCAATCAGCCCCAGCATTTT. This translates into CASSLELGFGGNQPQHF.

As DNA, the CDR3 is TGCGCCAGCAGCTTAACCGGGACTAGCGGGGGGGAGCTAAAGACCCAGTACTTC. As protein: CASSLTGTSGGELKTQYF. The chain uses TRBV5-1 and TRBJ2-5; TRBD2 agrees at 16 bases. Looked up from germline, CDR1 is SGHRS and CDR2 is YFSETQ. This CDR3 is built from 18 residues. Trimming cost V 2 bases and J 6 bases; bases outside gene matches: 10.

The V call is TRBV19, the J call TRBJ1-2, with D hard to call. CDR1 and CDR2 from the germline V gene are LNHDA and SQIVND (reference sequence). There are 13 residues in the CDR3. V was cut by 3 bases and J by 6 bases, with 11 bases left in between. As DNA, the CDR3 is TGTGCCAGTAGTATGAAAACTCCGGATGGCTACACCTTC. Translating gives CASSMKTPDGYTF. Supplemented by reference TRBV19 and TRBJ1-2, the full variable domain reads DGGITQSPKYLFRKEGQNVTLSCEQNLNHDAMYWYRQDPGQGLRLIYYSQIVNDFQKGDIAEGYSVSREKKESFPLTVTSAQKNPTAFYLCASSMKTPDGYTFGSGTRLTVV.

The chain joins TRBV27 to TRBJ2-3, with 7 bases aligning to TRBD1. V shed 6 bases, J shed 10 bases, and the junction held 13 bases outside the gene matches. This CDR3 is 14 amino acids long. Germline CDR1 is MNHEY and CDR2 is SMNVEV (reference sequence). DNA of the CDR3: TGTGCCAGCAGCCCGACAGGGAACCCCTCGGCGCAGTATTTT. It encodes CASSPTGNPSAQYF.

This chain joins TRBV6-6 and TRBJ2-4, with TRBD2 matching over 7 bases. The CDR3 extends over 15 amino acids. V gave up 7 bases and J gave up 6 bases; unmatched junction bases: 12. The germline CDR1 and CDR2 sequences are MNHNY and SVGAGI (reference sequence). The CDR3 DNA is TGTGCCAGCAAACGGGGGGATAGTAGGAGAAACATTCAGTACTTC. It specifies CASKRGDSRRNIQYF.

The rearrangement joins TRBV30 to TRBJ2-4; 7 nucleotides line up with TRBD1. V lost 8 bases and J lost 0; bases outside the gene matches: 16. This CDR3 has 17 residues. CDR1 is GTSNPN, CDR2 SVGIG, per germline (reference sequence). The CDR3 loop is CAGGQSSTPLAKNIQYF. In DNA, the CDR3 is TGTGCCGGGGGACAGTCCTCAACACCTTTAGCCAAAAACATTCAGTACTTC.

This chain links TRBV28 with TRBJ2-1; TRBD2 is a possible D gene (5 bases). CDR3 length: 15 residues. V was shortened by 4 bases and J by 13 bases, with 23 bases between the two germline ends. Germline CDR1 is MDHEN and CDR2 is SYDVKM. The CDR3: CASSSETRGPGKQFF. The CDR3 coding sequence is TGTGCCAGCAGTTCAGAAACCCGGGGTCCGGGTAAACAGTTCTTC.

This sequence joins TRBV11-2 and TRBJ2-7; a possible D gene is TRBD2 (5 bases). Trimming took off 5 bases at V and 2 bases at J, with 13 bases between the two ends. This CDR3 is built from 14 residues. Germline V gives CDR1 SGHAT, CDR2 FQNNGV. The CDR3 DNA reads TGTGCCAGCAGCATTTCGGAGGTGACCTACGAGCAGTACTTC. Translated: CASSISEVTYEQYF.

V usage is TRBV3-1 (or the pseudogene TRBV3-2) and J usage is TRBJ2-7, with D unresolved. The V gene lost 3 bases and the J gene lost 4 bases, with 7 bases spanning the gap. CDR1 LGHDT and CDR2 YNNKEL come from the germline V gene (reference sequence). This CDR3 spans 12 amino acids. The CDR3 here is CASSHARYEQYF. The CDR3 DNA reads TGTGCCAGCAGCCACGCGCGATACGAGCAGTACTTC.

V and J are TRBV18 and TRBJ1-4, with D possibly being TRBD1 (5 bases). With 3 bases removed from V and 7 bases from J, the gap between germline ends came to 15 bases. Germline CDR1 KGHSH, CDR2 LQKENI. The CDR3 covers 15 residues. The chain's CDR3 is CASSPLWGVGEKLFF. CDR3 DNA sequence: TGTGCCAGCTCACCTTTATGGGGGGTTGGTGAAAAACTGTTTTTT. Full variable domain (rest looked up from reference TRBV18 and TRBJ1-4): NAGVMQNPRHLVRRRGQEARLRCSPMKGHSHVYWYRQLPEEGLKFMVYLQKENIIDESGMPKERFSAEFPKEGPSILRIQQVVRGDSAAYFCASSPLWGVGEKLFFGSGTQLSVL.

This rearrangement joins TRBV9 to TRBJ1-2; perhaps TRBD1 as D (5 bases). In germline, CDR1 is SGDLS, CDR2 YYNGEE. The CDR3 totals 15 residues. Deletions cut 0 bases from V and 6 bases from J, with 15 bases between. For the CDR3, the DNA is TGTGCCAGCAGCGTAGGTTGGCAGGGCCGAGATGGCTACACCTTC. It is translated as CASSVGWQGRDGYTF.

The chain has TRBV5-1 and TRBJ2-5; the match to TRBD2 covers 9 bases. J was trimmed by 2 bases and V by 3 bases; bases with no gene match: 14. Germline CDR1 SGHRS, CDR2 YFSETQ. This CDR3 has 18 residues. The CDR3 reads CASSSPPSSSGVQETQYF. The CDR3 DNA reads as TGCGCCAGCAGCTCACCGCCAAGCTCTAGCGGGGTTCAAGAGACCCAGTACTTC.

The chain links TRBV4-1 to TRBJ2-1, with a weak D call TRBD1 (6 bases). Trimming shortened V by 0 bases and J by 4 bases, and 13 bases separated the two germline ends. CDR3 length equals 16 residues. Germline CDR1 MGHRA, CDR2 YSYEKL. The CDR3 DNA reads as TGCGCCAGCAGCCAAGAAATAGGACAGTTTTACAATGAGCAGTTCTTC. Amino acids: CASSQEIGQFYNEQFF.

This sequence joins TRBV4-1 and TRBJ2-7; 7 nucleotides match TRBD2. V shed 3 bases, J shed 6 bases, and the junction held 2 bases outside the gene matches. CDR1 is MGHRA, CDR2 YSYEKL, per germline. The CDR3 consists of 12 residues. Here the CDR3 reads CASSQGGSEQYF. The DNA of the CDR3 is TGCGCCAGCAGCCAGGGAGGGAGCGAGCAGTACTTC.

The chain uses TRBV2 and TRBJ1-2; no clear D. Per the germline V gene, CDR1 is SNHLY and CDR2 is FYNNEI. The ends were cut back, 7 bases at V and 2 bases at J, with 8 bases in the middle. The CDR3 contains 12 residues. The CDR3 region is CASNQINYGYTF. CDR3 sequence (DNA): TGTGCCAGCAACCAGATCAACTATGGCTACACCTTC.